Following are 5 T cell receptor beta chains from one sample sequenced in a study of OX40 agonist ivuxolimab in advanced cancers. The protocol was immunoSEQ multiplex PCR, while the TCRdb copy is restricted to in-frame clones and leaves out a portion. The repertoire holds 80,000 to 95,000 clones, with 70% to 90% as singletons. This specimen was CD4+ or CD8+ T cells sorted from blood, taken in a trial of the OX40 agonist ivuxolimab. The source of these receptors is an adult with an advanced solid tumor such as melanoma, head and neck, liver or kidney cancer.

V is TRBV4-1 and J is TRBJ2-5, with D tentatively TRBD2 (5 bases). CDR1 and CDR2 (germline): MGHRA, YSYEKL. The CDR3 extends over 14 amino acids. V was trimmed by 0 bases and J by 5 bases, leaving 10 bases between them. The CDR3 DNA reads TGCGCCAGCAGCCAAGATGAGGGTCGGGAGACCCAGTACTTC. This encodes CASSQDEGRETQYF.

There are a few counts of this clone. The V and J genes are TRBV27 and TRBJ1-5; possibly TRBD1 for D (6 bases). CDR1 is MNHEY and CDR2 is SMNVEV in the germline V gene (reference sequence). Trimming took off 2 bases at V and 1 base at J, with 9 bases between the two ends. The CDR3 spans 15 residues. In nucleotides, the CDR3 is TGTGCCAGCAGTTTAAGGGGGGTGAGCAATCAGCCCCAGCATTTT. Translation: CASSLRGVSNQPQHF.

The CDR3 region is CAWSDTYEAFF. DNA for the CDR3: TGTGCCTGGAGCGATACGTATGAAGCTTTCTTT. The gene calls are TRBV30 and TRBJ1-1; D call uncertain. The CDR3 is 11 residues long. Germline lookup yields CDR1 GTSNPN and CDR2 SVGIG (reference sequence). Trimming shortened V by 3 bases and J by 7 bases, and 9 bases separated the two germline ends.

This clone was observed a single time. The gene calls are TRBV7-2 and TRBJ1-2; D gene ambiguous. The V end was cut by 7 bases, the J end by 4 bases, with 7 bases between. The germline V gene encodes CDR1 SGHTA and CDR2 FQGNSA. This CDR3 contains 11 residues. CDR3 nucleotide sequence: TGTGCCAGCATCGGAAGCTATGGCTACACCTTC. Residues: CASIGSYGYTF.

The chain combines TRBV5-1 with TRBJ2-3; 9 bases are a match to TRBD2. After removal of 4 bases from V and 5 bases from J, the junction contained 14 bases not matched to a gene. Per germline, CDR1 SGHRS and CDR2 YFSETQ. The CDR3 extends over 17 amino acids. CDR3 bases: TGCGCCAGCAGCCCCTCCTTCGAGGCGGGGGGGGTAGATACGCAGTATTTT. This translates into CASSPSFEAGGVDTQYF.